This entry is about one T cell receptor (beta chain). This sample was taken from a study of CD8 T cells in Susac syndrome. Germline V gene sequence: CDR1 LGHDT, CDR2 YNNKEL (reference sequence). V was clipped by 5 bases and J by 4 bases, with 11 bases between them. The CDR3 spans 13 residues. Sequencing of TCR beta was undertaken in CD8+ and CD4+ T cells derived from blood. Each multiple sclerosis control was a treatment-naive patient with relapsing-remitting disease that was either stable or active. Random hexamers were used to reverse transcribe 0.5 to 1 ug of RNA. TCR beta CDR3 was amplified by immunoSEQ covering 54 Vbeta and 13 Jbeta. Using its own MiXCR run on the immunoSEQ multiplex PCR reads, TCRdb lists one record per CDR3 protein. This sample has roughly 200,000 distinct CDR3 sequences, with over 90% found just once.

The sequenced material came from CD4+ T cells from PBMCs. The genes are TRBV3-1 and TRBJ1-2, with D possibly TRBD1 on 5 matching bases. The TCR comes from a human donor with multiple sclerosis. The CDR3 coding sequence is TGTGCCAGCAGCTCGGGACCGCTCTATGGCTACACCTTC. Translation gives CASSSGPLYGYTF. The variable domain in full, completed from reference TRBV3-1 and TRBJ1-2, reads DTAVSQTPKYLVTQMGNDKSIKCEQNLGHDTMYWYKQDSKKFLKIMFSYNNKELIINETVPNRFSPKSPDKAHLNLHINSLELGDSAVYFCASSSGPLYGYTFGSGTRLTVV.